This T cell receptor beta chain was documented in a study of T cell repertoires in cytomegalovirus infection. Study summary: Recently described HLA-C-restricted plus well-studied HLA-B-restricted CMV epitopes were used. CMV infection together with matching HLA type was indicated by public TCR beta signatures.

In its sample, this clonotype was seen a few times. Its antigen is undetermined. One entry per CDR3 protein, called by TCRdb with MiXCR from the reads. The data contain about 110,000 distinct CDR3 sequences, 25% to 30% of them singletons. J lost 6 bases, V lost 4 bases, and 16 bases had no gene match. There are 17 residues in the CDR3. From germline, CDR1 is SGHDT and CDR2 YYEEEE. Sequencing used CD8+ T cells from cultured PBMCs, obtained from culture after CMV antigen stimulation. The source of this sequence is a human donor in good health (CMV status not recorded). Some clones in this sample may be carry-over from other donors' samples. V is TRBV5-6 and J is TRBJ1-2, with TRBD1 matching over 9 bases. The DNA of the CDR3 is TGTGCCAGCAGCGGAACCGGGACAGGGAACCCTTCCCATGGCTACACCTTC. Protein product: CASSGTGTGNPSHGYTF.